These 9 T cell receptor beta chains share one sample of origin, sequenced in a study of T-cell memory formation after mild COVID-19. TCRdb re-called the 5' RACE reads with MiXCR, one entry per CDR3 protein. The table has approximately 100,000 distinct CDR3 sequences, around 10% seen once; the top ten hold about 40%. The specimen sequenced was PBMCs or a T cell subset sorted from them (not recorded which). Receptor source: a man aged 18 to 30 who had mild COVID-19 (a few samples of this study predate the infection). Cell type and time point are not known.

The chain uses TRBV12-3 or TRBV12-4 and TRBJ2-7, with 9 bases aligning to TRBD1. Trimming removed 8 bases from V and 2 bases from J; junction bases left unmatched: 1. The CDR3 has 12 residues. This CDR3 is CASGDRAYEQYF. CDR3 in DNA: TGTGCCAGCGGGGACAGGGCCTACGAGCAGTACTTC.

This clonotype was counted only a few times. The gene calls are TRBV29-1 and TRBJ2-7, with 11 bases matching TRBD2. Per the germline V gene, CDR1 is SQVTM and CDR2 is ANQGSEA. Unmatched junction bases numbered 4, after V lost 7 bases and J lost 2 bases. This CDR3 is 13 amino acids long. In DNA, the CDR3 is TGCAGCGCCCGACTAGCGGGGACCTACGAGCAGTACGTC. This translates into CSARLAGTYEQYV.

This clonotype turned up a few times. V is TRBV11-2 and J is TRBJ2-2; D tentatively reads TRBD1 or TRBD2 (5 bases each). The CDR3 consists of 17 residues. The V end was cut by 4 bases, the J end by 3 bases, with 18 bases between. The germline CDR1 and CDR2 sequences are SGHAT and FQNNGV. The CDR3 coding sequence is TGTGCCAGCAGCTCCCTCGCACGTGGGGGTGACACCGGGGAGCTGTTTTTT. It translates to CASSSLARGGDTGELFF.

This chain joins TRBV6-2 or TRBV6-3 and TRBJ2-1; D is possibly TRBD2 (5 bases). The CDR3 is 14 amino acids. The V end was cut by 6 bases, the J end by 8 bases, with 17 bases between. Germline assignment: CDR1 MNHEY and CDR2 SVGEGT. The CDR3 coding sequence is TGTGCCAGCAGCCGACTATCAATAGGAGATGAGCAGTTCTTC. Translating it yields CASSRLSIGDEQFF.

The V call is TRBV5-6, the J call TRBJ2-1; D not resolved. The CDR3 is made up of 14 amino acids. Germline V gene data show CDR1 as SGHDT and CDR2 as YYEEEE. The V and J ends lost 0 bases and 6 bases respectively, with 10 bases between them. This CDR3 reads CASSLVQEFNEQFF. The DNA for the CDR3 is TGTGCCAGCAGCTTGGTCCAGGAGTTCAATGAGCAGTTCTTC.

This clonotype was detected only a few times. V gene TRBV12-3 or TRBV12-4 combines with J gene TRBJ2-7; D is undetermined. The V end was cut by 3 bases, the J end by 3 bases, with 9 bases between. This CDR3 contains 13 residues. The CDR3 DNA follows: TGTGCCAGCAGTTTTAGGACGATCTACGAGCAGTACTTC. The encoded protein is CASSFRTIYEQYF.

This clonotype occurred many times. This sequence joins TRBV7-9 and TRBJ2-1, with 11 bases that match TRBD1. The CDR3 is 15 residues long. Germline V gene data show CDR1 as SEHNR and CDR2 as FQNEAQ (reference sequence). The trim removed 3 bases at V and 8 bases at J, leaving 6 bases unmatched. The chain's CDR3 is CASSFGDRGIDEQFF. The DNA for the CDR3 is TGTGCCAGCAGCTTTGGGGACAGGGGGATCGATGAGCAGTTCTTC.

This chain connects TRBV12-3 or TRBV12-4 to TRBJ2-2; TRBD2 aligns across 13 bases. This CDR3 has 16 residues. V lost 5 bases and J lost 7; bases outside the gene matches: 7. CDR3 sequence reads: CASSPTSGGAVGELFF. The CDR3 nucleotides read TGTGCCAGCAGTCCCACTAGCGGGGGGGCGGTCGGGGAGCTGTTTTTT.

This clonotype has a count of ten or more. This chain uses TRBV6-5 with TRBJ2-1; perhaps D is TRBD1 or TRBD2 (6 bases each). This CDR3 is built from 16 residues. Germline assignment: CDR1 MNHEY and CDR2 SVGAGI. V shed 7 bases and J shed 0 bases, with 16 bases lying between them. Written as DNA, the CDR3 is TGTGCCAGCACCCCCAACCCGGGGGCCTCCTACAATGAGCAGTTCTTC. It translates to CASTPNPGASYNEQFF.